This TCR beta chain came from a study of T cells after yellow fever vaccination. Study context: Preparation used SMART-Seq v4 Ultra Low Input for the low-cell-number fractions. Study observations and caveats: Post-booster repertoires contained most primary-vaccination clones again (roughly 95% CD4, roughly 91% CD8). CD4 and CD8 compartments shared a small share of clonotypes.

With respect to this clonotype: Its antigen is unidentified.

As TCR cDNA was made by 5'RACE template switching, a universal primer site and UMIs were added. TCRdb fed the 5' RACE reads into MiXCR, producing one record per CDR3 protein. Of some 560,000 distinct CDR3 sequences listed, roughly a sixth are singletons. The sample consisted of PBMCs, taken 5 to 6 days after the first yellow fever vaccination. The sequence derives from a man aged 18 to 35 who received the YFV17D yellow fever vaccine.

The CDR3: CASSLPSGGPDEQFF. CDR3 DNA: TGCGCCAGCAGCTTGCCCAGCGGGGGGCCGGATGAGCAGTTCTTC. The chain uses TRBV5-1 and TRBJ2-1, with TRBD2 matching over 9 bases. The ends lost 1 base at V and 8 bases at J; junction bases unmatched: 7. Per germline, CDR1 SGHRS and CDR2 YFSETQ. The CDR3 covers 15 residues. The full variable domain, in which reference TRBV5-1 and TRBJ2-1 provide the parts outside the CDR3, is KAGVTQTPRYLIKTRGQQVTLSCSPISGHRSVSWYQQTPGQGLQFLFEYFSETQRNKGNFPGRFSGRQFSNSRSEMNVSTLELGDSALYLCASSLPSGGPDEQFFGPGTRLTVL.